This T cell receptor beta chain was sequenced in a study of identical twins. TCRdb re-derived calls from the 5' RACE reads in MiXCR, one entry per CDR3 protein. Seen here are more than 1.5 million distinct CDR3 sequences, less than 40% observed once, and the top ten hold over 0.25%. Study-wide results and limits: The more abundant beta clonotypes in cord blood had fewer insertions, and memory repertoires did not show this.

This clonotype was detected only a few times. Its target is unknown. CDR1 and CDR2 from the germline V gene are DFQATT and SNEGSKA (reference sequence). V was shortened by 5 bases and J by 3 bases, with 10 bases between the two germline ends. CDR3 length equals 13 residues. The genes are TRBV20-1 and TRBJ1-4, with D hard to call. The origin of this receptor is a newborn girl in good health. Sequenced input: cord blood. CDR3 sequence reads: CSAFRNPNEKLFF. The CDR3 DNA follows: TGCAGTGCTTTCAGGAATCCTAATGAAAAACTGTTTTTT.